This T cell receptor (beta chain) was recovered during a study of technical replicates of blood from a handful of donors. The CDR3 runs 15 residues. The V and J ends lost 4 bases and 0 bases, in that order; junction bases with no gene match: 5. The germline CDR1 and CDR2 sequences are ENHRY and SYGVKD. TCRdb keeps only in-frame clones here, not all; method: immunoSEQ multiplex PCR. The sample yields 60,000 to 65,000 clones, about 92% seen once. This chain links TRBV10-3 with TRBJ2-7, with 8 bases that match TRBD2. Sequences were obtained from PBMCs. The sequence came from a human donor in good health. Some clones in this sample may be carry-over from other donors' samples. CDR3 bases: TGTGCCATCAGTGGCCGGACTAGCCTCTCCTACGAGCAGTACTTC. The encoded protein is CAISGRTSLSYEQYF.